This T cell receptor (beta chain) stems from a study of cytomegalovirus exposure and HLA in healthy donors. Looking at the study overall: Earlier sequencing of about 179 million T cells yielded nearly 120 million unique TCR beta sequences. Findings and caveats of the study: Several of the most significant clusters appeared, in a later analysis, to be linked to common viral pathogens.

Of note for this clone: Its target is not known.

The PCR made use of 60 Vbeta and 13 Jbeta primers. TCRdb's copy holds only in-frame clones and misses some; the assay was immunoSEQ multiplex PCR. This repertoire includes 120,000 to 150,000 clones. The sample consisted of PBMCs. The origin of this receptor is a man aged 35-49 years in good health and CMV-seronegative.

The CDR3 nucleotides read TGTGCCATCAGCGCCGGGACTAGCAGTACAGATACGCAGTATTTT. Amino acid sequence: CAISAGTSSTDTQYF. The chain couples TRBV10-3 to TRBJ2-3; 9 bases agree with TRBD2. V trimming: 6 bases; J trimming: 3 bases; junction bases outside the gene matches: 7. The CDR3 has 15 amino acids. The germline gives CDR1 ENHRY, CDR2 SYGVKD.